This T cell receptor beta chain was profiled in a study of regulatory T cells in long-lasting Graves disease (dated by TCRdb to the early 2020s). As for the study more broadly: To count as having persistent Graves' disease, a patient had to have received antithyroid drug treatment for over 5 years with TSH receptor autoantibodies remaining persistently positive. On average, persistent Graves' disease patients in the clinical cohort had been on antithyroid drugs for about 9.3 years. Peripheral blood TCR sequencing and RNA sequencing compared persistent Graves' disease patients with newly diagnosed Graves' disease patients. The study was conducted in China and was registered as a clinical trial. A total of about 33 samples underwent TCR sequencing, from around 13 patients with persistent Graves' disease and 20 or so patients with newly diagnosed Graves' disease. The paper's findings and limits, for the study overall: Compared with newly diagnosed patients, patients with persistent Graves' disease had lower TCR Shannon entropy and fewer highly expanded clones, which suggests clonal expansion. Sequencing and analysis were restricted to the TCR beta chain. The study examined only peripheral blood because the primary lesion, thyroid tissue, could not be accessed. The authors noted that the small sample size was a limitation that may lower accuracy. Persistent disease showed preferential use of TRBV28, TRBJ1-2 and TRBJ2-5, whereas newly diagnosed disease favored TRBV20-1 and TRBJ2-1. More public clonotypes were shared among persistent patients (roughly 3,000) than among newly diagnosed patients (roughly 1,000).

This clonotype was recorded at least ten times. What this receptor recognizes is not known. Base-call qualities are not available, and no considerably larger clone is one nucleotide away. The time point label corresponds to: persistent/refractory GD, antithyroid drugs over 5 years with positive TRAb. For both TCR sequencing and RNA sequencing, RNA was extracted from PBMCs in TRIzol. The diagnosis of Graves' disease followed American Thyroid Association guidelines. The patients came from an endocrinology department in Xi'an, China. Each patient gave roughly 10 milliliters of peripheral blood, collected in an EDTA anticoagulant tube. PBMCs were isolated by Ficoll Paque Plus density gradient separation without further T cell sorting. RNA quality was checked with an Agilent 2100 Bioanalyzer and agarose gel, and concentration with a NanoDrop 2000. For CDR1 and CDR2, the germline V gene lists SGHTA and FQGNSA. The CDR3 numbers 15 residues from cysteine through phenylalanine. The retained sequence is limited to the CDR3, 45 bases, with the frame set at the first base. V trim: 2 bases; J trim: 7 bases; unmatched bases: 6.

The receptor library was made with multiplex PCR. The sequencer was an Illumina HiSeq 4000. CDR3 regions were amplified by Arm-PCR with iRepertoire HTBI primers to construct TCR beta libraries. Before sequencing, the PCR products went through gel purification. Turning to the authors' computational methods: Gene usage analysis of CDR3 amino acid clonotypes used the approximately 62 TRBV and approximately 13 TRBJ segments found across samples. COPE and FqMerger were used to merge the filtered high-quality paired reads into contigs. Contigs were aligned with BLAST to IMGT TRBV, TRBD and TRBJ reference genes, and CDR3 was defined per IMGT. Highly expanded clones were defined as clonotypes with a frequency above 0.1%. Shannon entropy was used to measure repertoire diversity, and the Gini coefficient was used to measure V-J evenness. Public clonotypes were defined as clonotypes shared by more than one individual. TCRdb reran the public reads through fastp at Q25 and MiXCR, keeping productive beta chains. Records with the same CDR3 protein are collapsed into one entry carrying the most frequent genes and DNA. TCRdb, not the original authors, processed these V and J calls. This sample comprises approximately 380,000 distinct CDR3 sequences, less than 25% of them detected only once. About 20% of the sample is taken by the ten largest.

This clonotype was sampled from a female donor with Graves disease. Recombination connected TRBV7-2 to TRBJ1-5, and 9 bases in between align with TRBD1. Sample: peripheral blood mononuclear cells (PBMCs), taken when the disease was refractory, from a patient treated with antithyroid drugs. The nucleotide sequence is TGTGCCAGCAGCTTAAGGGACAGGGATTGGCAGCCCCAGCATTTT. This encodes CASSLRDRDWQPQHF.